This TCR beta chain was recorded in a study of T cells in Graves' hyperthyroidism and ophthalmopathy. Regions amplified from RNA transcripts were the TCR beta CDR3 regions. With the HTBI primer set, the TCR CDR3 went through a first round of RT-PCR. Via MiXCR, TCRdb re-called the multiplex PCR reads, giving one row per CDR3 protein. The top ten hold over 45% of the sample, which has around 570,000 distinct CDR3 sequences, just under 20% seen once. Comments on this clonotype: What it binds is unknown.

Germline V lookup: CDR1 GTSNPN, CDR2 SVGIG (reference sequence). The V and J ends lost 5 bases and 4 bases respectively, with 12 bases between them. CDR3 length equals 13 residues. Overall study results and limits: Blood also carried most thyroid clonotypes expanded above 0.001.

Isolation of PBMCs was performed on around 9.4 ml fresh peripheral blood. The chain combines TRBV30 with TRBJ1-3; D is perhaps TRBD1 (6 bases). The sample consisted of blood. The sequence came from a man in his forties or fifties with Graves' ophthalmopathy. The CDR3 reads CAWLGARGNTIYF. CDR3 bases: TGTGCCTGGCTGGGGGCGCGGGGAAACACCATATATTTT.